This note documents a single T cell receptor beta chain sequence. Patients who underwent sequencing had shown CD8+CD57+ cell expansion by flow cytometry. This sample is part of a study of CD8+CD57+ T cells in acquired aplastic anemia. Background on the study: CD4+ and CD8+ cells, once sorted, gave DNA averaging roughly 3.4 ug.

According to the study, genomic DNA was the template for TCR beta VDJ and CDR3 profiling. TCRdb itself ran the reads through MiXCR, one entry per CDR3 protein. The table lists roughly 150,000 distinct CDR3 sequences, more than 45% of them singletons. Germline-derived CDR1 and CDR2 are SEHNR and FQNEAQ (reference sequence). The CDR3 is 13 residues long. With 5 bases clipped from V and 4 bases from J, the junction kept 5 bases outside the gene matches. The sample taken for sequencing was sorted CD4+, CD8+, or CD8+CD57+ T cells (not recorded which) from PBMCs. This chain joins TRBV7-9 and TRBJ2-7; 7 positions agree with TRBD1. The receptor was derived from a human donor with aplastic anemia. This chain's CDR3 is CASSRQGPYEQYF. The CDR3 nucleotides read TGTGCCAGCAGCCGACAGGGACCGTACGAGCAGTACTTC.